This T cell receptor (beta chain) was retrieved from a study of blood T cells in healthy people across ages. General observations from the study: Samples with more naive T cells showed higher observed beta diversity. TCR beta diversity, measured per million T cells, fell in a roughly linear way with age. More naive CD4+ cells and higher diversity were found in long-lived than in aged donors.

The CDR3 has 13 residues. The trim removed 3 bases at V and 12 bases at J, leaving 12 bases unmatched. CDR1 and CDR2 from the germline V gene are SQVTM and ANQGSEA. For this clonotype: What it recognizes is unknown.

With a J-beta primer mix and a sample-barcoded 5' primer, a second PCR ran roughly 7 to 11 cycles. A template-switch adaptor containing 12 random nucleotides labeled each cDNA molecule. Via MiXCR, TCRdb re-called the 5' RACE reads, giving one row per CDR3 protein. Among 1.8 million or so distinct CDR3 sequences, more than 35% were seen once, and the ten largest hold 23%. Sequenced: blood. V and J are TRBV29-1 and TRBJ2-7; TRBD1 matches at 9 bases. The receptor's source is a human donor in good health. CDR3 loop: CSVEEGQGGRPYF. As DNA, the CDR3 is TGCAGCGTTGAGGAGGGACAGGGTGGGAGGCCGTACTTC.